This record concerns one T cell receptor (beta chain) sequence. This sample is part of a study of blood T cell repertoires in COVID-19. Across the whole study: Sources were T cells, B-cell-depleted T cells, or PBMCs; the material itself was cDNA or gDNA.

All enrollees were about 18 to 89 years old and from 25 or so US areas. Method: immunoSEQ multiplex PCR; TCRdb's copy keeps in-frame clones and lacks some. The sample yields approximately 200,000 clones, roughly four fifths seen once. V lost 4 bases and J lost 8; bases outside the gene matches: 15. The V gene's germline CDR1 is GTSNPN and CDR2 SVGIG (reference sequence). The CDR3 is 16 residues long. The source is a man aged 35-49 years who had recovered from COVID-19. What was sequenced was PBMCs or T cells enriched from blood (not recorded which). The V gene is TRBV30, the J gene TRBJ2-1, with 9 bases matching TRBD2. CDR3 sequence (DNA): TGTGCCTGGACCGACCCCCTCGCGGGAGGGCCGGATGAGCAGTTCTTC. It yields the protein CAWTDPLAGGPDEQFF.